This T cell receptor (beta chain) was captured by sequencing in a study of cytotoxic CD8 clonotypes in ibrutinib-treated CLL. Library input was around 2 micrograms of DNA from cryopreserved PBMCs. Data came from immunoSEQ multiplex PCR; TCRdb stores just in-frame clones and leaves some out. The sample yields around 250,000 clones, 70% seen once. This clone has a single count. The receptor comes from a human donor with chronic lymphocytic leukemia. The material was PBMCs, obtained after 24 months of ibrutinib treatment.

The CDR3 DNA reads as TGTGCCAGCAGCTTAAACAACGAGCAGTACTTC. Its protein is CASSLNNEQYF. V is TRBV7-9 and J is TRBJ2-7; no definite D call. Per the germline V gene, CDR1 is SEHNR and CDR2 is FQNEAQ (reference sequence). Trimming left V 2 bases short and J 5 bases short, with 4 bases between. This CDR3 comprises 11 residues.